The 9 T cell receptor beta chains presented below share a single source sample, sequenced in a study of cytomegalovirus exposure and HLA in healthy donors. 60 Vbeta and 13 Jbeta primers were used in PCR. TCRdb's table, derived via immunoSEQ multiplex PCR, lists solely in-frame clones and lacks some. This table holds some 200,000 clones, roughly 72% found once. Sequenced material: PBMCs. All receptors come from a woman aged 30 to 39 in good health and CMV-seropositive.

The rearrangement joins TRBV11-3 to TRBJ2-1; D is unclear. CDR3 length: 13 residues. The germline V and J ends were trimmed by 0 bases and 9 bases, with 9 bases remaining between them. The germline V gene has CDR1 SGHNT and CDR2 YENEEA. CDR3 region: CASSLESASEQFF. Written as DNA, the CDR3 is TGTGCCAGCAGCTTAGAATCTGCGTCTGAGCAGTTCTTC.

V and J are TRBV7-6 and TRBJ2-3, with D perhaps matching TRBD2 (7 bases). The CDR3 runs 16 residues. CDR1 is SGHVS and CDR2 is FNYEAQ in the germline V gene. Trimming stripped 5 bases from V and 0 bases from J, with 15 bases between. CDR3 coding DNA: TGTGCCAGCAGCCCCTTGGCGGGGGCAAGCACAGATACGCAGTATTTT. It specifies CASSPLAGASTDTQYF.

J is TRBJ2-5 and V is TRBV5-1; D unresolved. CDR1 and CDR2 (germline): SGHRS, YFSETQ. The CDR3 is 13 amino acids. Between the trimmed V and J ends, which lost 8 bases and 2 bases, there was a span of 13 bases. CDR3 in DNA: TGCGCCAGTACCGAGAACTTACAAGAGACCCAGTACTTC. Its translation is CASTENLQETQYF.

The chain has TRBV10-3 and TRBJ1-5; TRBD1 matches 9 bases. There are 15 residues in the CDR3. Germline V lookup: CDR1 ENHRY, CDR2 SYGVKD. V gave up 4 bases and J gave up 7 bases; unmatched junction bases: 8. CDR3: CAISGPGQGDQPQHF. The CDR3 nucleotides are TGTGCCATCAGTGGCCCGGGACAGGGAGACCAGCCCCAGCATTTT.

V gene TRBV5-4 combines with J gene TRBJ2-3; D is undetermined. V lost 4 bases, J lost 0 bases, and 15 bases lay in between. This CDR3 contains 16 residues. Germline V lookup: CDR1 SGHNT, CDR2 YYREEE (reference sequence). The CDR3 is CASSLLLGPSTDTQYF. DNA for the CDR3: TGTGCCAGCAGCCTGTTACTCGGTCCTAGCACAGATACGCAGTATTTT.

This sequence joins TRBV15 and TRBJ1-2; possibly TRBD1 for D (6 bases). Germline V gives CDR1 LNHNV, CDR2 YYDKDF (reference sequence). Deletions cut 1 base from V and 2 bases from J, with 14 bases between. CDR3 length: 16 residues. The CDR3 loop is CATSRGATGVNYGYTF. DNA of the CDR3: TGTGCCACCAGCAGAGGGGCGACAGGCGTCAACTATGGCTACACCTTC. Based on the CDR3 plus reference TRBV15 and TRBJ1-2, the full variable domain is DAMVIQNPRYQVTQFGKPVTLSCSQTLNHNVMYWYQQKSSQAPKLLFHYYDKDFNNEADTPDNFQSRRPNTSFCFLDIRSPGLGDTAMYLCATSRGATGVNYGYTFGSGTRLTVV.

V gene TRBV28 combines with J gene TRBJ1-1; D is perhaps TRBD1 (5 bases). CDR1 is MDHEN and CDR2 is SYDVKM in the germline V gene. This CDR3 has 14 residues. The V end lost 4 bases, the J end lost 1 base, and 10 bases lay between the germline ends. Written as DNA, the CDR3 is TGTGCCAGCAGTTCCATGACAGCGAACACTGAAGCTTTCTTT. Translating it yields CASSSMTANTEAFF.

This chain links TRBV13 with TRBJ2-1; 9 nucleotides match TRBD2. J lost 3 bases, V lost 5 bases, and 11 bases had no gene match. Per the germline V gene, CDR1 is PRHDT and CDR2 is FYEKMQ (reference sequence). CDR3 length: 17 amino acids. The CDR3 here is CASSKIVLRGGYNEQFF. The CDR3 DNA reads as TGTGCCAGCAGCAAGATCGTGCTGCGGGGGGGCTACAATGAGCAGTTCTTC.

The V and J genes are TRBV27 and TRBJ2-2; 8 nucleotides agree with TRBD1. Germline V lookup: CDR1 MNHEY, CDR2 SMNVEV (reference sequence). This CDR3 region has 15 residues. The ends lost 6 bases at V and 5 bases at J; junction bases unmatched: 8. The DNA for the CDR3 is TGTGCCAGCAGGGGCGGACAGGGCAAGACCGGGGAGCTGTTTTTT. It specifies CASRGGQGKTGELFF.